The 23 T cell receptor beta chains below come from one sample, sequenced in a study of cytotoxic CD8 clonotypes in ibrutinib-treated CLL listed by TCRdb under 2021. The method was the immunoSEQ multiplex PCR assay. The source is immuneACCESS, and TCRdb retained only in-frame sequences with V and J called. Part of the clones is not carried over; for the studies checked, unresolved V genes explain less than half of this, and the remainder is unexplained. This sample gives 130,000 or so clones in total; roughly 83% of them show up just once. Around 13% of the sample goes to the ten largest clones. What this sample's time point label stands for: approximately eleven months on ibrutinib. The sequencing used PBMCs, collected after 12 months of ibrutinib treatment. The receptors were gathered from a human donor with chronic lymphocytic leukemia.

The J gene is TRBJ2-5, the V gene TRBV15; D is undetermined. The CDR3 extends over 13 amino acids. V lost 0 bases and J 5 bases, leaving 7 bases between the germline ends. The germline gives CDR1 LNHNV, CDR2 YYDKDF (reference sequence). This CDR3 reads CATSRDTGETQYF. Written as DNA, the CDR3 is TGTGCCACCAGCAGAGATACTGGGGAGACCCAGTACTTC.

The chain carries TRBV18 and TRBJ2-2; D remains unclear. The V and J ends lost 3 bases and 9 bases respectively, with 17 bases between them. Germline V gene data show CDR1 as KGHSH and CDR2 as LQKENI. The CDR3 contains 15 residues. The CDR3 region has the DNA TGTGCCAGCTCACCGCTACGGACCCCGATGAGGGAGCTGTTTTTT. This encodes CASSPLRTPMRELFF.

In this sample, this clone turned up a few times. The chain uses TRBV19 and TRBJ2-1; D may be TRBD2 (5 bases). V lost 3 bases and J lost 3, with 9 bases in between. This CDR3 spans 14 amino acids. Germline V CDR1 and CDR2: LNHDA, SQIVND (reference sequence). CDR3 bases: TGTGCCAGTAGTATCCCGGGGAGCTACAATGAGCAGTTCTTC. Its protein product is CASSIPGSYNEQFF.

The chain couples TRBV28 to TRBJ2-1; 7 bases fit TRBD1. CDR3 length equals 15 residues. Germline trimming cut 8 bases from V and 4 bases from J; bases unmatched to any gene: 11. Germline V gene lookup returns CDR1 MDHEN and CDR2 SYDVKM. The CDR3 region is CASSSPGTVYNEQFF. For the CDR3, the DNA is TGTGCCAGCTCATCCCCCGGGACAGTGTACAATGAGCAGTTCTTC. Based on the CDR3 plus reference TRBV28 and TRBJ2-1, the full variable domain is DVKVTQSSRYLVKRTGEKVFLECVQDMDHENMFWYRQDPGLGLRLIYFSYDVKMKEKGDIPEGYSVSREKKERFSLILESASTNQTSMYLCASSSPGTVYNEQFFGPGTRLTVL.

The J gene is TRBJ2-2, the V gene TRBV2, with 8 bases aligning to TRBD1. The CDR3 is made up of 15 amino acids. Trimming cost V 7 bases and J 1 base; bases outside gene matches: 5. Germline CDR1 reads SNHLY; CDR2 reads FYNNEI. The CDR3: CASMGTGGNTGELFF. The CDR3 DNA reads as TGTGCCAGCATGGGGACAGGTGGGAACACCGGGGAGCTGTTTTTT.

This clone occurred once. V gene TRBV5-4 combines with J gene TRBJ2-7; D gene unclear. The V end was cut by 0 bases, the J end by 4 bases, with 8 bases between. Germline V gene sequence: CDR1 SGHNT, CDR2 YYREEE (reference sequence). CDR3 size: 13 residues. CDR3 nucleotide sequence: TGTGCCAGCAGCTTGGTTGTTGGTTACGAGCAGTACTTC. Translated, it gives CASSLVVGYEQYF.

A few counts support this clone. The CDR3: CASSSTFGGEDEQYF. For the CDR3, the DNA is TGTGCCAGCAGCTCCACCTTTGGGGGAGAAGACGAGCAGTACTTC. V and J are TRBV7-9 and TRBJ2-7; D assignment may be TRBD1 or TRBD2 (5 bases each). Germline V CDR1 and CDR2: SEHNR, FQNEAQ (reference sequence). This CDR3 comprises 15 residues. V lost 4 bases to trimming and J lost 5 bases, with 18 bases between them. Full variable domain (missing parts from reference TRBV7-9 and TRBJ2-7): DTGVSQNPRHKITKRGQNVTFRCDPISEHNRLYWYRQTLGQGPEFLTYFQNEAQLEKSRLLSDRFSAERPKGSFSTLEIQRTEQGDSAMYLCASSSTFGGEDEQYFGPGTRLTVT.

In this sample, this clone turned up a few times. The CDR3 loop reads CASSSSGVNGYTF. The DNA for the CDR3 is TGTGCCAGCAGCAGTTCGGGGGTTAATGGCTACACCTTC. The chain has TRBV7-6 and TRBJ1-2; weak D call: TRBD1 (5 bases). The V gene lost 5 bases and the J gene lost 6 bases, with 13 bases spanning the gap. Germline V gene sequence: CDR1 SGHVS, CDR2 FNYEAQ. The CDR3 is 13 residues long.

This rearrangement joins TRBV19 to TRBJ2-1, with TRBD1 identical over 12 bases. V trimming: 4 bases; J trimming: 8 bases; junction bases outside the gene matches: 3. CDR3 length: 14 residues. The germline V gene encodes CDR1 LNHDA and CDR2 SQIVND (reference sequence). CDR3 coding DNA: TGTGCCAGTAGTAGGGGACAGGGGGCTTATGAGCAGTTCTTC. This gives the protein CASSRGQGAYEQFF.

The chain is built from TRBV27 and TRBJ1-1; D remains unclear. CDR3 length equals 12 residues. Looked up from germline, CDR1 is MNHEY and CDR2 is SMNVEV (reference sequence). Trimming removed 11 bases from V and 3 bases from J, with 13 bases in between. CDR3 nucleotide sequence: TGTGCCCTGCCCTCCCGGGACACTGAAGCTTTCTTT. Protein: CALPSRDTEAFF.

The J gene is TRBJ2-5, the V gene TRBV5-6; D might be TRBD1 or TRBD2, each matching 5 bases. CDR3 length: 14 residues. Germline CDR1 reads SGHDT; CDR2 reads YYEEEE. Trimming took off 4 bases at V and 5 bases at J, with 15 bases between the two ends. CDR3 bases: TGTGCCAGCAGCCTCGGGACCAACTTGGAGACCCAGTACTTC. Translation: CASSLGTNLETQYF.

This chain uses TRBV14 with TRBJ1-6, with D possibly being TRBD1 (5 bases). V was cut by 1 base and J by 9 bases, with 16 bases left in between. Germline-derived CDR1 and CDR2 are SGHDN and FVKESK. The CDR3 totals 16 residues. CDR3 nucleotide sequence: TGTGCCAGCAGCCAAGTCAGTGAGGGGTTCGGTTCACCCCTCCACTTT. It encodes CASSQVSEGFGSPLHF.

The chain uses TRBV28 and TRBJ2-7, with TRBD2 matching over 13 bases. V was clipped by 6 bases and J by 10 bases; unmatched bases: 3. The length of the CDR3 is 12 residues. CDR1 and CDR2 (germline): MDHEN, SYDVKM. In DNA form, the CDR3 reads TGTGCCAGCAGGGGACTAGCGGGAACTCAGTACTTC. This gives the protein CASRGLAGTQYF.

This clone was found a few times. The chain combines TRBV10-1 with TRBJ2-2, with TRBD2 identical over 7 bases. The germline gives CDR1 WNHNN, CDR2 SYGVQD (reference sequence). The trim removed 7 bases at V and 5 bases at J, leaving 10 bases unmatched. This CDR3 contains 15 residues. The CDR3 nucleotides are TGCGCCAGCAACGACCCTTCCGGGGGGACCGGGGAGCTGTTTTTT. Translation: CASNDPSGGTGELFF.

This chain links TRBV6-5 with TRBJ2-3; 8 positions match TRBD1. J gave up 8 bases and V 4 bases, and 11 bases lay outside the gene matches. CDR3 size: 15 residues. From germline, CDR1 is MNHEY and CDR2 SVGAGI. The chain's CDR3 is CASSSLRGRKGTQYF. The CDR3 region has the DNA TGTGCCAGCAGTTCTCTCAGGGGGCGAAAGGGTACGCAGTATTTT.

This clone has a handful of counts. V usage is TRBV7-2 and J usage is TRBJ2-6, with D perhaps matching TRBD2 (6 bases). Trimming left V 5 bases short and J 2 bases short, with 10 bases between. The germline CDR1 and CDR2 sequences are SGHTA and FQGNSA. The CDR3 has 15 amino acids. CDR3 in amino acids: CASSLGGAGANVLTF. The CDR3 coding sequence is TGTGCCAGCAGCCTAGGAGGGGCTGGGGCCAACGTCCTGACTTTC.

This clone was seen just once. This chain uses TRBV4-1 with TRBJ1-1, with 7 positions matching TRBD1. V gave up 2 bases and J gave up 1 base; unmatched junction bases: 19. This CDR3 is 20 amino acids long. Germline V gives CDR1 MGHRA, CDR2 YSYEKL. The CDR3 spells CASSQSLGDRGISSNTEAFF. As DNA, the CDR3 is TGCGCCAGCAGCCAAAGCTTGGGGGACAGAGGGATATCATCGAACACTGAAGCTTTCTTT.

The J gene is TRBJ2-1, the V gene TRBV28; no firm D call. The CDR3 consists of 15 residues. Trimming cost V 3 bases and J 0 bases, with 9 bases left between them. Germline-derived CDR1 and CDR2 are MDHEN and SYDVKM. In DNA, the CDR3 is TGTGCCAGCAGTTTTACCCTTAGCTCCTACAATGAGCAGTTCTTC. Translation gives CASSFTLSSYNEQFF.

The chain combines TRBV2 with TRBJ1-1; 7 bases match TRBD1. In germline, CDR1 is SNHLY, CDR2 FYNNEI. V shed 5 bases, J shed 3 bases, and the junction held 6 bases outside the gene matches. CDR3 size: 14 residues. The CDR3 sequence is CASSRGGSHTEAFF. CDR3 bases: TGTGCCAGCAGTCGAGGGGGCTCCCACACTGAAGCTTTCTTT.

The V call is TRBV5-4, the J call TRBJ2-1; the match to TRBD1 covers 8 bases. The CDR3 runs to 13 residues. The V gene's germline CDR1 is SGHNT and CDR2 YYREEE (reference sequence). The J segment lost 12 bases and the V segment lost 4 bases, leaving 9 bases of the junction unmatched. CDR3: CASSQAPGQVQFF. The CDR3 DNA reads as TGTGCCAGCAGCCAGGCGCCGGGACAGGTGCAGTTCTTC.

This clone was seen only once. The CDR3 loop reads CASSSTNTEAFF. The DNA for the CDR3 is TGTGCCAGCAGCTCTACTAACACTGAAGCTTTCTTT. The gene calls are TRBV6-6 and TRBJ1-1; D not resolved. V lost 6 bases to trimming and J lost 2 bases, with 7 bases between them. The CDR3 has 12 amino acids. From germline, CDR1 is MNHNY and CDR2 SVGAGI (reference sequence).

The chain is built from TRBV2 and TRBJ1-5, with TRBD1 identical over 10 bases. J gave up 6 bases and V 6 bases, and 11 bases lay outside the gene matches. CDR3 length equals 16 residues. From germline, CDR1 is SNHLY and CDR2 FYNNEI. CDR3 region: CASSAWRDRGGQPQHF. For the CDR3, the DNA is TGTGCCAGCAGCGCTTGGCGGGACAGGGGTGGTCAGCCCCAGCATTTT.

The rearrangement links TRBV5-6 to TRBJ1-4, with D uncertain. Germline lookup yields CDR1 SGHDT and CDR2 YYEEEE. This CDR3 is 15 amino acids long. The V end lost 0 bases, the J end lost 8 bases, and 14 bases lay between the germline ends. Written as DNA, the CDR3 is TGTGCCAGCAGCTTGGCCCTTTCTCTAGGCGAAAAACTGTTTTTT. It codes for CASSLALSLGEKLFF.